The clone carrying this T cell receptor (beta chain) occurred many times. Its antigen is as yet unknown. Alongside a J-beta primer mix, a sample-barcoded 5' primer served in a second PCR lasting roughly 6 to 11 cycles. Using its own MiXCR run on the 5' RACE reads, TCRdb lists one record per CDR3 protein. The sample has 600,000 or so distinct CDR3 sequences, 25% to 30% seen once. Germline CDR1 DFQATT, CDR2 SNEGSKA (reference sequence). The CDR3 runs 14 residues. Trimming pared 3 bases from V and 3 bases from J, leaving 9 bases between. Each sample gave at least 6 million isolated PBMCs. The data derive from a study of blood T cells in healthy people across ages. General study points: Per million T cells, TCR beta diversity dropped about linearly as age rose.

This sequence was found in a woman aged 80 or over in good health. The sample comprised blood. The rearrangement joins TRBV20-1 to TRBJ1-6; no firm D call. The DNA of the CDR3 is TGCAGTGCTAGTAGAGACGACTATAATTCACCCCTCCACTTT. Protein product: CSASRDDYNSPLHF.